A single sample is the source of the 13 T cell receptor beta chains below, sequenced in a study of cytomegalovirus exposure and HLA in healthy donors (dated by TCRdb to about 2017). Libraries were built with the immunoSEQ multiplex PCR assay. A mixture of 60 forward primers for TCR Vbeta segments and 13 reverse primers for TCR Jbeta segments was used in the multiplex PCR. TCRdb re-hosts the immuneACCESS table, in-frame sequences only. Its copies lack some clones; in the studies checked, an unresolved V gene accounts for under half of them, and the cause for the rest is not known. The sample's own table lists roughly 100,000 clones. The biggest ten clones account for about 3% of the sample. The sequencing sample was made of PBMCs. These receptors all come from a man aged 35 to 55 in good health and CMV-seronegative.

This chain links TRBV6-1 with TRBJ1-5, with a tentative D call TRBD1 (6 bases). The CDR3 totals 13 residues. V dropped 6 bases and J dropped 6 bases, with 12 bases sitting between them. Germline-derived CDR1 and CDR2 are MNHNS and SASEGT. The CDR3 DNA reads TGTGCCAGCAGCAGGGACATCCTTCAGCCCCAGCATTTT. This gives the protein CASSRDILQPQHF.

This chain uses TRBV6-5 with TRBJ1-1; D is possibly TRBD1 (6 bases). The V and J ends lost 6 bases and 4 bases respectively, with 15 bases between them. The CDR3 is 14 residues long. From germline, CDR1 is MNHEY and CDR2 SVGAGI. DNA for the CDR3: TGTGCCAGCAGAGCCTCGCAGGGGAGCACTGAAGCTTTCTTT. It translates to CASRASQGSTEAFF.

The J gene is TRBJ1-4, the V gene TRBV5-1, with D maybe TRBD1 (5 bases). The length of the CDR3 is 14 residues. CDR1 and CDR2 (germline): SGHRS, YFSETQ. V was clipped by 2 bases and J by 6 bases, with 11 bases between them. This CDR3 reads CASSFQGGDEKLFF. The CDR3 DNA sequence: TGCGCCAGCAGCTTCCAAGGAGGGGATGAAAAACTGTTTTTT.

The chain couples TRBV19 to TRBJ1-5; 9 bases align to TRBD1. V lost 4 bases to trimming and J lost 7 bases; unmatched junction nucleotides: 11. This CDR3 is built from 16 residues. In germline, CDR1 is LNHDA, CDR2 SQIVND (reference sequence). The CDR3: CASSTPGQGAGQPQHF. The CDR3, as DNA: TGTGCCAGTAGTACTCCGGGACAGGGTGCTGGGCAGCCCCAGCATTTT.

The CDR3 sequence: CASSPSSTSGRAGHEQFF. The CDR3 DNA reads TGTGCCAGCAGCCCCTCATCGACTAGCGGGAGGGCCGGCCATGAGCAGTTCTTC. V and J are TRBV7-2 and TRBJ2-1; TRBD2 matches 14 bases. CDR1 is SGHTA, CDR2 FQGNSA, per germline. The CDR3 extends over 18 amino acids. J gave up 8 bases and V 5 bases, and 14 bases lay outside the gene matches.

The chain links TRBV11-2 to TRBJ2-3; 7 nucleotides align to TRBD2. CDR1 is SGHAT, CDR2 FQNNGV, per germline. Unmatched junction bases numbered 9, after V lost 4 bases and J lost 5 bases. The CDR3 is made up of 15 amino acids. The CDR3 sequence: CASSSMSGKLDTQYF. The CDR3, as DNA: TGTGCCAGCAGCTCAATGAGCGGGAAACTAGATACGCAGTATTTT.

CDR3 protein: CATSRDPTAGDTIYF. The CDR3 nucleotides read TGTGCCACCAGCAGAGATCCCACGGCAGGGGACACCATATATTTT. V is TRBV15 and J is TRBJ1-3; tentatively, D is TRBD1 (6 bases). The CDR3 is made up of 15 amino acids. Per germline, CDR1 LNHNV and CDR2 YYDKDF (reference sequence). Trimming removed 0 bases from V and 8 bases from J, with 14 bases in between. The full variable domain, its missing parts supplied by reference TRBV15 and TRBJ1-3, is DAMVIQNPRYQVTQFGKPVTLSCSQTLNHNVMYWYQQKSSQAPKLLFHYYDKDFNNEADTPDNFQSRRPNTSFCFLDIRSPGLGDTAMYLCATSRDPTAGDTIYFGEGSWLTVV.

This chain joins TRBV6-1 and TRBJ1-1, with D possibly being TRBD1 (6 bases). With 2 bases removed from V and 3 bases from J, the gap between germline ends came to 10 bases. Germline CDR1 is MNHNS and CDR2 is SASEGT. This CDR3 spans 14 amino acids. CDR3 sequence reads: CASSEQGTDTEAFF. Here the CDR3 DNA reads TGTGCCAGCAGTGAACAGGGGACGGACACTGAAGCTTTCTTT.

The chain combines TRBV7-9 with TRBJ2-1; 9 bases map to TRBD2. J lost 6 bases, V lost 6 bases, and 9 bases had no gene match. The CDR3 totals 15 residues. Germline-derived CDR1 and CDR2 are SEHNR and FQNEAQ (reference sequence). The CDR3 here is CASSLSGGTLNEQFF. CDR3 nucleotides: TGTGCCAGCAGTTTGAGCGGGGGGACCCTCAATGAGCAGTTCTTC.

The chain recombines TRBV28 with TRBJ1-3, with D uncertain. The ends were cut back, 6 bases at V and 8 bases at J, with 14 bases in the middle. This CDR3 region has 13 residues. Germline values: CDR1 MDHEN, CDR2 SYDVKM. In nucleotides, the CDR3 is TGTGCCAGCAGCTCCCCCAGACGGGACACCATATATTTT. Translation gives CASSSPRRDTIYF.

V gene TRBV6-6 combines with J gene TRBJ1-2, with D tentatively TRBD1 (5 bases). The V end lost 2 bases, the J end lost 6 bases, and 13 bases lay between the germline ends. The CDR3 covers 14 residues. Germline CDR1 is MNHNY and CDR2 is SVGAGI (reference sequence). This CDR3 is CASSYGQGGDGYTF. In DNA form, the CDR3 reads TGTGCCAGCAGTTACGGGCAGGGCGGAGATGGCTACACCTTC.

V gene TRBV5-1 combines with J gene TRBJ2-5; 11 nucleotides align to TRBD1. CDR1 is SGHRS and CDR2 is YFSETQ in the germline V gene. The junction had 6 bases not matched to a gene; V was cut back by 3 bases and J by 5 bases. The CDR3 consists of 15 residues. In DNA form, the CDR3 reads TGCGCCAGCAGCTGGGGGGACAGGGGGACGGAGACCCAGTACTTC. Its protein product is CASSWGDRGTETQYF.

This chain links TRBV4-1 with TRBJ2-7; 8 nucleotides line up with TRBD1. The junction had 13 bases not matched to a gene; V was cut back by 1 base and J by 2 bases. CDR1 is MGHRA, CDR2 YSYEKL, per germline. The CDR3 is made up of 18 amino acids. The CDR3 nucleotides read TGCGCCAGCAGCCAAGTCCTCAAAACCGGGACAGGCCCCTACGAGCAGTACTTC. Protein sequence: CASSQVLKTGTGPYEQYF.